This T cell receptor beta chain was documented in a study of CD8+CD57+ T cells in acquired aplastic anemia. Overall study context: The mean DNA yield obtained from sorted CD4+ and CD8+ cells came to approximately 3.2 ug. Study outcomes and limitations: Patients showed no significant difference from controls in CD8+ Simpson's diversity.

Trimming took off 1 base at V and 9 bases at J, with 13 bases between the two ends. Germline V gene data show CDR1 as SGHVS and CDR2 as FQNEAQ. The CDR3 contains 15 residues. Genomic DNA constituted the template upon which TCR beta VDJ and CDR3 profiling was performed. TCRdb reanalysed the reads using MiXCR and keeps one entry per CDR3 protein. The data show roughly 170,000 distinct CDR3 sequences, 48% seen once. Patients who underwent sequencing had shown CD8+CD57+ cell expansion by flow cytometry. With respect to this clonotype: Its antigen is unidentified.

This rearrangement joins TRBV7-8 to TRBJ1-6; D is possibly TRBD1 (5 bases). This receptor was obtained from a human donor with aplastic anemia. Specimen: sorted CD4+, CD8+, or CD8+CD57+ T cells (not recorded which) from PBMCs. CDR3 amino acids: CASSLVGTGSSPLHF. CDR3 DNA sequence: TGTGCCAGCAGCTTAGTGGGGACTGGGAGTTCACCCCTCCACTTT.